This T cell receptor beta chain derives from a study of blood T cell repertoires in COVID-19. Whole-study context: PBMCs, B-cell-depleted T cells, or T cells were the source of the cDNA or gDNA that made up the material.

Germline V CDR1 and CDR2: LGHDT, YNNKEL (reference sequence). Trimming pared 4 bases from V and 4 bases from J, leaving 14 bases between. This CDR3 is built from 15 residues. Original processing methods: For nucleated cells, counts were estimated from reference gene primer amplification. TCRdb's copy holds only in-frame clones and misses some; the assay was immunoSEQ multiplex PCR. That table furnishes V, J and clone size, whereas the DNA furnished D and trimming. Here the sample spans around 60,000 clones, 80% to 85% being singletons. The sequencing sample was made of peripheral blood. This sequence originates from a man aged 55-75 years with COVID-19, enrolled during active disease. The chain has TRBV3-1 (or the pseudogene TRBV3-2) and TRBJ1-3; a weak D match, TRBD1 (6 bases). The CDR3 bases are TGTGCCAGCAGCCGACTAGCAGGGGTAGGAAACACCATATATTTT. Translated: CASSRLAGVGNTIYF.